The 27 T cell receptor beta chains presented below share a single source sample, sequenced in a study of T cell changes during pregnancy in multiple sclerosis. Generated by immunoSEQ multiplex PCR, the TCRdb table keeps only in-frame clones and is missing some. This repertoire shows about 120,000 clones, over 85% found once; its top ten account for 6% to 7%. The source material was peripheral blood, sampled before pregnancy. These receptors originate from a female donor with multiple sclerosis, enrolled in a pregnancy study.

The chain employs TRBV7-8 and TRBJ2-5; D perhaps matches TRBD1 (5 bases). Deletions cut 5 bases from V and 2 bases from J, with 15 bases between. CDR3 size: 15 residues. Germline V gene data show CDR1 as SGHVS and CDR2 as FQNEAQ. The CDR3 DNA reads TGTGCCAGCAGCCCAAGGGGCCCCTCACAAGAGACCCAGTACTTC. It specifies CASSPRGPSQETQYF.

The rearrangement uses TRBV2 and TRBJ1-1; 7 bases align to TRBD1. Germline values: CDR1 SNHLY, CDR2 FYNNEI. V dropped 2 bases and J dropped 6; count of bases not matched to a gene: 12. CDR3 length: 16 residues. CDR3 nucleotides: TGTGCCAGCAGTGAATATCAGCTACAGGGGACCCCTGAAGCTTTCTTT. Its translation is CASSEYQLQGTPEAFF.

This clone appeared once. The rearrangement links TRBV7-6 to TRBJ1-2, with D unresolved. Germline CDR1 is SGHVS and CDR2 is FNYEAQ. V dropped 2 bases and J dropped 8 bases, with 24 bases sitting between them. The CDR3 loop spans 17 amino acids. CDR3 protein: CASSLKPEDGSYVGYTF. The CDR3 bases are TGTGCCAGCAGCTTAAAGCCGGAGGACGGTAGCTATGTAGGCTACACCTTC.

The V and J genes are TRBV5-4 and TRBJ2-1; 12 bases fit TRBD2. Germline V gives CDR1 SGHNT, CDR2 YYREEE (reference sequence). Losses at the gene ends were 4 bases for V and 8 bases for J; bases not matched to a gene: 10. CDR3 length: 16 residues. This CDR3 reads CASSRTRLAGADEQFF. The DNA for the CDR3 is TGTGCCAGCAGCCGAACCAGACTAGCGGGAGCGGATGAGCAGTTCTTC.

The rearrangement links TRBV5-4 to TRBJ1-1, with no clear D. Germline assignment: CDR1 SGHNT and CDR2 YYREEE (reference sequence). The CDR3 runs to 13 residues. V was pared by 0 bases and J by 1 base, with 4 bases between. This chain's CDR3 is CASSLGRNTEAFF. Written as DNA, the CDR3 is TGTGCCAGCAGCTTGGGGAGGAACACTGAAGCTTTCTTT. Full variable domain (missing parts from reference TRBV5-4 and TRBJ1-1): ETGVTQSPTHLIKTRGQQVTLRCSSQSGHNTVSWYQQALGQGPQFIFQYYREEENGRGNFPPRFSGLQFPNYSSELNVNALELDDSALYLCASSLGRNTEAFFGQGTRLTVV.

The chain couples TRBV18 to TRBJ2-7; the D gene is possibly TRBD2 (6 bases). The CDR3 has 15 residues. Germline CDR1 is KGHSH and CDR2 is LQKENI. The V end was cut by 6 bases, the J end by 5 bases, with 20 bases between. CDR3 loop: CASSGSWGSENEQYF. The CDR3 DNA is TGTGCCAGCTCCGGGAGCTGGGGCAGCGAGAACGAGCAGTACTTC.

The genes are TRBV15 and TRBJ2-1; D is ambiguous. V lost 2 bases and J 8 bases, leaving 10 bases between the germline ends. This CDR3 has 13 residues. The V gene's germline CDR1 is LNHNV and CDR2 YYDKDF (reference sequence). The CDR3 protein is CATSRLVGHEQFF. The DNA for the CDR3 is TGTGCCACCAGCAGATTGGTGGGCCATGAGCAGTTCTTC. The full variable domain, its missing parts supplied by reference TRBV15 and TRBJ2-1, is DAMVIQNPRYQVTQFGKPVTLSCSQTLNHNVMYWYQQKSSQAPKLLFHYYDKDFNNEADTPDNFQSRRPNTSFCFLDIRSPGLGDTAMYLCATSRLVGHEQFFGPGTRLTVL.

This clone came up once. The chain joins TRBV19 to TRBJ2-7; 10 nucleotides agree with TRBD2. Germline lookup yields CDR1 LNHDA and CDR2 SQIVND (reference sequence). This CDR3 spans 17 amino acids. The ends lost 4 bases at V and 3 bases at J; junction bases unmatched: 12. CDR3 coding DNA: TGTGCCAGTAGTACCAACCCCCCGGGACTAGCGATCTACGAGCAGTACTTC. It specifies CASSTNPPGLAIYEQYF.

As DNA, the CDR3 is TGTGCCAGCAGTTCCCACCCAGGGAAGAATGACTATGGCTACACCTTC. Residues: CASSSHPGKNDYGYTF. The rearrangement links TRBV6-5 to TRBJ1-2; tentatively, D is TRBD1 (5 bases). Trimming removed 4 bases from V and 3 bases from J, with 18 bases in between. The germline V gene encodes CDR1 MNHEY and CDR2 SVGAGI. The CDR3 consists of 16 residues.

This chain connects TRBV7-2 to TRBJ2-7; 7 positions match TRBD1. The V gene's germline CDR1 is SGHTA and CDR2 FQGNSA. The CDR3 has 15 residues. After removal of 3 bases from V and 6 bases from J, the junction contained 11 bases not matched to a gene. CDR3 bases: TGTGCCAGCAGCTTTACCGGGACAGTCGACTCCGAGCAGTACTTC. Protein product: CASSFTGTVDSEQYF.

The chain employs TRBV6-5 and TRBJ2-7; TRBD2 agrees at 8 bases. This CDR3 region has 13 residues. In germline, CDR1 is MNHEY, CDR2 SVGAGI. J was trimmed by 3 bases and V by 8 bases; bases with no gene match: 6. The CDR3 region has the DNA TGTGCCAGCGGACTAGCTCCAAACTACGAGCAGTACTTC. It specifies CASGLAPNYEQYF.

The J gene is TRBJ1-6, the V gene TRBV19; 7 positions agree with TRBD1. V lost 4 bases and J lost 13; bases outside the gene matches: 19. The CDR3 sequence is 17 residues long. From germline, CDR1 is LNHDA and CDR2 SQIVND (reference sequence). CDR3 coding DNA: TGTGCCAGTAGTAGGACAGGCGTAGGGGTGGATCGCGGCCCCCTCCACTTT. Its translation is CASSRTGVGVDRGPLHF.

The CDR3 here is CASSYVYSGRGDEQYF. As DNA, the CDR3 is TGTGCCAGCAGTTATGTGTATAGCGGGAGGGGGGACGAGCAGTACTTC. The rearrangement links TRBV6-5 to TRBJ2-7; 11 bases map to TRBD2. The CDR3 is made up of 16 amino acids. Germline V lookup: CDR1 MNHEY, CDR2 SVGAGI. The V gene end was trimmed by 3 bases and the J gene end by 5 bases; junction bases not matched to a gene: 9.

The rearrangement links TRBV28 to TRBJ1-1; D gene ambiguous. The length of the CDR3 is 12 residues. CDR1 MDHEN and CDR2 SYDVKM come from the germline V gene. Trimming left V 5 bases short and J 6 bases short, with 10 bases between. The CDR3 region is CASSPLGAEAFF. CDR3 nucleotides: TGTGCCAGCAGTCCACTCGGGGCTGAAGCTTTCTTT. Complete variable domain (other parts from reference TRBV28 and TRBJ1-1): DVKVTQSSRYLVKRTGEKVFLECVQDMDHENMFWYRQDPGLGLRLIYFSYDVKMKEKGDIPEGYSVSREKKERFSLILESASTNQTSMYLCASSPLGAEAFFGQGTRLTVV.

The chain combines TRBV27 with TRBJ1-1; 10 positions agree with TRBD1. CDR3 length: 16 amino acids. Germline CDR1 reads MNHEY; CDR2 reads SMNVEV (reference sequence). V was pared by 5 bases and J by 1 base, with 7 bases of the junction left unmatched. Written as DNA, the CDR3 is TGTGCCAGCAGTCACCTGGGACAGGGGACGAACACTGAAGCTTTCTTT. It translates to CASSHLGQGTNTEAFF.

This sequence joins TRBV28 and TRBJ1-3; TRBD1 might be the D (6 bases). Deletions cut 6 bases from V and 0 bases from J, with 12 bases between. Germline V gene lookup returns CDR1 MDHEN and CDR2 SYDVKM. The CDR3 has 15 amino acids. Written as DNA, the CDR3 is TGTGCCAGCAGAGAGCAGGGACACTCTGGAAACACCATATATTTT. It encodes CASREQGHSGNTIYF.

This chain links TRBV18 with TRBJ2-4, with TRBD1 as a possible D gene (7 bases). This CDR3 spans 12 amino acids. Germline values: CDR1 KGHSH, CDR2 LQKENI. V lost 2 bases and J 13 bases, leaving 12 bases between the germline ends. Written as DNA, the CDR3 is TGTGCCAGCTCACCAGGCCAGGGGGGCCAGTACTTC. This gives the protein CASSPGQGGQYF.

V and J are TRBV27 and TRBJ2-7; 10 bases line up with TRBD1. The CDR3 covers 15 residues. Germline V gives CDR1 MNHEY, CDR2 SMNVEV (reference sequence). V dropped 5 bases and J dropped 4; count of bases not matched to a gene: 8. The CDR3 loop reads CASSPRQGALYEQYF. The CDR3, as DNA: TGTGCCAGCAGTCCACGACAGGGGGCCCTTTACGAGCAGTACTTC.

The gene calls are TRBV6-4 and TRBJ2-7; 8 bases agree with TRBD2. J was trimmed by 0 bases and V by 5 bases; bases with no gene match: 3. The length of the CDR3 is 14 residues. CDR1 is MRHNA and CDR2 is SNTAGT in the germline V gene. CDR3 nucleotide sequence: TGTGCCAGCAGTTACGGGACTAGCTCCTACGAGCAGTACTTC. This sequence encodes CASSYGTSSYEQYF.

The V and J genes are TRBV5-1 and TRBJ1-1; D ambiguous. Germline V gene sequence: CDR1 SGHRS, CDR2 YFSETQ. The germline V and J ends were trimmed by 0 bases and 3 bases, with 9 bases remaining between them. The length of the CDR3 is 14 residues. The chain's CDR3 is CASSLELRHTEAFF. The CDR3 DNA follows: TGCGCCAGCAGCTTGGAGTTGCGGCACACTGAAGCTTTCTTT.

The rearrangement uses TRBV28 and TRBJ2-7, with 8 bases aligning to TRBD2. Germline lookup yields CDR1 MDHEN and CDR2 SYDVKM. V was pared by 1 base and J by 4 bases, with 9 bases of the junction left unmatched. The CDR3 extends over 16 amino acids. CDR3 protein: CASSLYSAGVGYEQYF. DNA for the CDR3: TGTGCCAGCAGTTTATATTCAGCGGGAGTAGGGTACGAGCAGTACTTC. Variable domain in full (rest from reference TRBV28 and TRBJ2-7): DVKVTQSSRYLVKRTGEKVFLECVQDMDHENMFWYRQDPGLGLRLIYFSYDVKMKEKGDIPEGYSVSREKKERFSLILESASTNQTSMYLCASSLYSAGVGYEQYFGPGTRLTVT.

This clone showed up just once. The CDR3: CATSREHLSSYEQYF. In nucleotides, the CDR3 is TGTGCCACTTCCCGGGAACATCTGAGCTCCTACGAGCAGTACTTC. V gene TRBV19 combines with J gene TRBJ2-7, with D perhaps matching TRBD2 (5 bases). V lost 10 bases, J lost 0 bases, and 19 bases lay in between. Germline values: CDR1 LNHDA, CDR2 SQIVND (reference sequence). This CDR3 has 15 residues.

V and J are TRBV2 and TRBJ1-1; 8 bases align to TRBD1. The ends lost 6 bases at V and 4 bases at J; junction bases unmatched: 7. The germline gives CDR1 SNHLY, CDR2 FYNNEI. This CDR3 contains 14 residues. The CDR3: CASSESGGGTEAFF. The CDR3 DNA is TGTGCCAGCAGCGAGTCAGGGGGCGGCACTGAAGCTTTCTTT.

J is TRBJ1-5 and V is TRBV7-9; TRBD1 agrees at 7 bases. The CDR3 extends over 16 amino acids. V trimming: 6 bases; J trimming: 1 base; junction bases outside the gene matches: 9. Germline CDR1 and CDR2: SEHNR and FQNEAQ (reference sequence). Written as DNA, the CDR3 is TGTGCCAGCAGGCCCCTGGACAGGACAAGCAATCAGCCCCAGCATTTT. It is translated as CASRPLDRTSNQPQHF. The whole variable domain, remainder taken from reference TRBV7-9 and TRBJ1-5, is DTGVSQNPRHKITKRGQNVTFRCDPISEHNRLYWYRQTLGQGPEFLTYFQNEAQLEKSRLLSDRFSAERPKGSFSTLEIQRTEQGDSAMYLCASRPLDRTSNQPQHFGDGTRLSIL.

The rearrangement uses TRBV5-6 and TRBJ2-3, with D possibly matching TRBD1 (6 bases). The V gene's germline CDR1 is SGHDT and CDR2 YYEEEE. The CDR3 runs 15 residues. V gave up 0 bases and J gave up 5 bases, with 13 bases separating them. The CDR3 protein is CASSLGPLGGDTQYF. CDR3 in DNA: TGTGCCAGCAGCTTGGGGCCCCTAGGGGGAGATACGCAGTATTTT.

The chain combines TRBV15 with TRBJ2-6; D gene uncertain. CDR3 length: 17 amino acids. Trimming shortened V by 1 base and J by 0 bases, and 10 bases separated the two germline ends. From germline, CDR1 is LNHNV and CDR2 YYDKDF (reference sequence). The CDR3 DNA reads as TGTGCCACCAGCAGAGCCAGGATCCCCTCTGGGGCCAACGTCCTGACTTTC. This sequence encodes CATSRARIPSGANVLTF.

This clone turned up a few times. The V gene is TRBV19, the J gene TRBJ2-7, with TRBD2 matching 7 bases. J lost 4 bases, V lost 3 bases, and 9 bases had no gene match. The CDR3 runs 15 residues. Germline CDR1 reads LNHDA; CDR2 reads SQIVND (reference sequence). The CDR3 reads CASSIKRTRVYEQYF. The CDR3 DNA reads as TGTGCCAGTAGTATTAAAAGGACTAGGGTGTACGAGCAGTACTTC.